The 29 T cell receptor beta chains below come from one sample, sequenced in a study of blood T cell repertoires in COVID-19 (TCRdb year 2020). The library came from the immunoSEQ multiplex PCR assay. Imported from immuneACCESS, the table was reduced by TCRdb to in-frame sequences with V and J called. These copies leave out some clones; in studies compared against another copy, an unresolved V gene accounts for under half, and the cause of the remainder is not known. Within this sample are 150,000 to 200,000 clones, with 86% of them counted one time only. The top ten hold about 0.98% of the sample. Input material: peripheral blood. All receptors come from a man younger than 35 with acute or convalescent COVID-19.

CDR3 coding DNA: TGTGCCAGCAGTGACTCGAGAGTACAGGGCACAGATACGCAGTATTTT. Protein product: CASSDSRVQGTDTQYF. The genes are TRBV6-4 and TRBJ2-3; TRBD1 is a possible D gene (5 bases). CDR1 is MRHNA, CDR2 SNTAGT, per germline. The length of the CDR3 is 16 residues. With 0 bases removed from V and 1 base from J, the gap between germline ends came to 11 bases.

The chain joins TRBV19 to TRBJ1-5, with D unresolved. The CDR3 covers 16 residues. V was trimmed by 7 bases and J by 6 bases, leaving 22 bases between them. CDR1 is LNHDA and CDR2 is SQIVND in the germline V gene (reference sequence). DNA of the CDR3: TGTGCCAGTAACAATGGGGTACTCGGAGGTGGTCAGCCCCAGCATTTT. Protein product: CASNNGVLGGGQPQHF. Filled out from reference TRBV19 and TRBJ1-5, the complete variable domain reads DGGITQSPKYLFRKEGQNVTLSCEQNLNHDAMYWYRQDPGQGLRLIYYSQIVNDFQKGDIAEGYSVSREKKESFPLTVTSAQKNPTAFYLCASNNGVLGGGQPQHFGDGTRLSIL.

The V call is TRBV30, the J call TRBJ1-1, with D hard to call. The CDR3 covers 11 residues. Germline V gene sequence: CDR1 GTSNPN, CDR2 SVGIG (reference sequence). V gave up 0 bases and J gave up 4 bases, with 3 bases separating them. The CDR3 sequence: CAWSVLTEAFF. CDR3 in DNA: TGTGCCTGGAGTGTACTCACTGAAGCTTTCTTT.

The chain links TRBV7-2 to TRBJ1-1; D ambiguous. From germline, CDR1 is SGHTA and CDR2 FQGNSA. V dropped 0 bases and J dropped 6 bases, with 14 bases sitting between them. The CDR3 covers 15 residues. This CDR3 reads CASSLATGKASEAFF. The DNA for the CDR3 is TGTGCCAGCAGCTTAGCGACGGGGAAGGCTTCTGAAGCTTTCTTT.

In this sample, this clone turned up a few times. CDR3: CASSPPDRDYGYTF. The CDR3 DNA is TGTGCCAGCAGCCCGCCGGACAGGGACTATGGCTACACCTTC. The V and J genes are TRBV7-9 and TRBJ1-2; 8 bases match TRBD1. The V gene end was trimmed by 5 bases and the J gene end by 3 bases; junction bases not matched to a gene: 5. The germline V gene has CDR1 SEHNR and CDR2 FQNEAQ (reference sequence). The length of the CDR3 is 14 residues.

The chain couples TRBV14 to TRBJ1-2, with 10 positions matching TRBD1. Germline CDR1 reads SGHDN; CDR2 reads FVKESK. The V and J ends lost 3 bases and 4 bases, in that order; junction bases with no gene match: 11. The CDR3 covers 17 residues. CDR3 nucleotides: TGTGCCAGCAGCCAGAAGGGTCTAGGACAGGGGGTCTATGGCTACACCTTC. Translating gives CASSQKGLGQGVYGYTF.

The chain employs TRBV12-5 and TRBJ1-2; D call uncertain. Germline V gene sequence: CDR1 LGHNT, CDR2 FRNRAP. CDR3 length: 14 residues. V shed 6 bases and J shed 0 bases, with 11 bases lying between them. The CDR3 DNA reads TGTGCTAGTGGCCTCGGACTCCCTAACTATGGCTACACCTTC. Its translation is CASGLGLPNYGYTF.

The chain recombines TRBV6-5 with TRBJ1-5, with TRBD1 matching 8 bases. The ends lost 6 bases at V and 0 bases at J; junction bases unmatched: 4. This CDR3 region has 15 residues. CDR1 and CDR2 (germline): MNHEY, SVGAGI. The CDR3 here is CASRWTGSSNQPQHF. The CDR3 DNA follows: TGTGCCAGCAGATGGACAGGGTCTAGCAATCAGCCCCAGCATTTT.

The chain uses TRBV5-6 and TRBJ2-7; 8 nucleotides match TRBD1. This CDR3 is 14 amino acids long. V was pared by 3 bases and J by 2 bases, with 4 bases of the junction left unmatched. Germline values: CDR1 SGHDT, CDR2 YYEEEE. The CDR3 here is CASSSGTGPYEQYV. CDR3 nucleotides: TGTGCCAGCAGCTCCGGGACAGGACCCTACGAGCAGTACGTC.

CDR3 loop: CASSLGGGINNEQFF. The CDR3 DNA follows: TGCGCCAGCAGCTTGGGAGGGGGTATCAACAATGAGCAGTTCTTC. The rearrangement uses TRBV5-1 and TRBJ2-1; maybe TRBD1 (6 bases). Per germline, CDR1 SGHRS and CDR2 YFSETQ. This CDR3 is built from 15 residues. Deletions cut 0 bases from V and 5 bases from J, with 12 bases between.

The V call is TRBV29-1, the J call TRBJ2-1, with 7 positions matching TRBD2. Losses at the gene ends were 1 base for V and 8 bases for J; bases not matched to a gene: 5. The CDR3 is 13 residues long. CDR1 and CDR2 (germline): SQVTM, ANQGSEA. The CDR3 reads CSVEGRGRDEQFF. The CDR3 DNA reads TGCAGCGTTGAAGGACGGGGGAGGGATGAGCAGTTCTTC.

J is TRBJ1-5 and V is TRBV19, with D perhaps TRBD1 (5 bases). Germline lookup yields CDR1 LNHDA and CDR2 SQIVND (reference sequence). V lost 6 bases, J lost 4 bases, and 16 bases lay in between. CDR3 length equals 15 residues. CDR3 sequence reads: CASSQGPRLNQPQHF. The CDR3 region has the DNA TGTGCCAGTAGCCAGGGTCCCAGACTTAATCAGCCCCAGCATTTT. The whole variable domain, remainder taken from reference TRBV19 and TRBJ1-5, is DGGITQSPKYLFRKEGQNVTLSCEQNLNHDAMYWYRQDPGQGLRLIYYSQIVNDFQKGDIAEGYSVSREKKESFPLTVTSAQKNPTAFYLCASSQGPRLNQPQHFGDGTRLSIL.

This clone was seen a single time. This chain connects TRBV24-1 to TRBJ1-1, with D perhaps matching TRBD1 (5 bases). V was pared by 6 bases and J by 4 bases, with 11 bases between. Germline V gives CDR1 KGHDR, CDR2 SFDVKD. CDR3 length equals 13 residues. CDR3 nucleotides: TGTGCCACCAGTCCCTCGGACATCACTGAAGCTTTCTTT. Its translation is CATSPSDITEAFF.

This clone was recorded once. V usage is TRBV30 and J usage is TRBJ2-2; 10 nucleotides agree with TRBD2. The CDR3 sequence is 18 residues long. V lost 2 bases, J lost 6 bases, and 15 bases stayed unmatched. The germline V gene encodes CDR1 GTSNPN and CDR2 SVGIG (reference sequence). CDR3 in amino acids: CAWSHLAGALLVSGELFF. The CDR3 region has the DNA TGTGCCTGGAGTCATCTAGCGGGGGCGCTTCTGGTGTCCGGGGAGCTGTTTTTT.

V gene TRBV5-5 combines with J gene TRBJ1-5, with a weak D call TRBD1 (6 bases). The V gene lost 1 base and the J gene lost 1 base, with 15 bases spanning the gap. CDR1 and CDR2 (germline): SGHKS, YYEKEE (reference sequence). This CDR3 has 17 amino acids. The CDR3 reads CASSLYEGGTSNQPQHF. The CDR3 region has the DNA TGTGCCAGCAGCTTGTATGAGGGGGGGACCAGCAATCAGCCCCAGCATTTT.

V gene TRBV2 combines with J gene TRBJ1-5; D is unresolved. In germline, CDR1 is SNHLY, CDR2 FYNNEI. V shed 7 bases and J shed 0 bases, with 10 bases lying between them. This CDR3 is 14 amino acids long. The CDR3 loop is CASIVTVSNQPQHF. The CDR3 bases are TGTGCCAGCATAGTAACGGTTAGCAATCAGCCCCAGCATTTT.

The V and J genes are TRBV5-4 and TRBJ1-4; D unclear. This CDR3 is built from 15 residues. Trimming stripped 0 bases from V and 0 bases from J, with 6 bases between. CDR1 and CDR2 from the germline V gene are SGHNT and YYREEE (reference sequence). CDR3 coding DNA: TGTGCCAGCAGCTTGGACCGGGCAACTAATGAAAAACTGTTTTTT. Protein: CASSLDRATNEKLFF.

V is TRBV5-4 and J is TRBJ1-1; 7 nucleotides match TRBD1. The J segment lost 6 bases and the V segment lost 4 bases, leaving 9 bases of the junction unmatched. The CDR3 totals 14 residues. CDR1 and CDR2 from the germline V gene are SGHNT and YYREEE (reference sequence). The CDR3 here is CASSRVSGGPEAFF. CDR3 nucleotides: TGTGCCAGCAGCCGAGTGTCAGGGGGTCCTGAAGCTTTCTTT. Drawing the rest from reference TRBV5-4 and TRBJ1-1, the complete variable domain is ETGVTQSPTHLIKTRGQQVTLRCSSQSGHNTVSWYQQALGQGPQFIFQYYREEENGRGNFPPRFSGLQFPNYSSELNVNALELDDSALYLCASSRVSGGPEAFFGQGTRLTVV.

The chain joins TRBV18 to TRBJ2-1; D remains unclear. The V and J ends lost 0 bases and 7 bases respectively, with 7 bases between them. There are 13 residues in the CDR3. CDR1 and CDR2 (germline): KGHSH, LQKENI. CDR3 bases: TGTGCCAGCTCACCACCGAGTCTTAATGAGCAGTTCTTC. This gives the protein CASSPPSLNEQFF.

The CDR3 DNA reads as TGTGCCTGGAGTGGGACAGGGGGCCGAGTAGGGGGCTACACCTTC. Its translation: CAWSGTGGRVGGYTF. This chain connects TRBV30 to TRBJ1-2, with 11 bases fitting TRBD1. Germline CDR1 is GTSNPN and CDR2 is SVGIG (reference sequence). J was trimmed by 8 bases and V by 1 base; bases with no gene match: 9. This CDR3 is built from 15 residues.

The rearrangement joins TRBV7-9 to TRBJ2-7; the match to TRBD2 covers 7 bases. The V gene's germline CDR1 is SEHNR and CDR2 FQNEAQ (reference sequence). With 6 bases clipped from V and 1 base from J, the junction kept 18 bases outside the gene matches. CDR3 size: 18 residues. The chain's CDR3 is CASRPLTPGSGESYEQYF. The CDR3 bases are TGTGCCAGCAGACCACTGACCCCCGGGAGCGGGGAATCCTACGAGCAGTACTTC.

The V and J genes are TRBV6-4 and TRBJ2-3; D ambiguous. Germline CDR1 and CDR2: MRHNA and SNTAGT. This CDR3 spans 16 amino acids. Trimming pared 3 bases from V and 0 bases from J, leaving 13 bases between. Written as DNA, the CDR3 is TGTGCCAGCAGTGATGCACCCACGACTAGCACAGATACGCAGTATTTT. It translates to CASSDAPTTSTDTQYF.

To note about this clone: One end of the junction varies from germline; a read error may be responsible. The chain couples TRBV7-9 to TRBJ2-5; no clear D. The CDR3 contains 13 residues. Germline V gene lookup returns CDR1 SEHNR and CDR2 FQNEAQ (reference sequence). The CDR3 nucleotides are TGTGCCAGCAGCTTAAGGTCTAGTGAGAGCCAGTACTTC. Its protein is CASSLRSSESQYF.

This clone was seen a single time. The rearrangement links TRBV30 to TRBJ2-2, with D possibly being TRBD2 (6 bases). This CDR3 contains 15 residues. V lost 1 base and J lost 4, with 13 bases in between. CDR1 is GTSNPN, CDR2 SVGIG, per germline (reference sequence). CDR3 in amino acids: CAWSGWRVRTGELFF. The CDR3 DNA is TGTGCCTGGAGTGGGTGGAGGGTACGCACCGGGGAGCTGTTTTTT.

The chain carries TRBV30 and TRBJ1-6; TRBD1 matches 9 bases. The germline V gene encodes CDR1 GTSNPN and CDR2 SVGIG (reference sequence). V was pared by 0 bases and J by 10 bases, with 4 bases of the junction left unmatched. The CDR3 is 14 amino acids. CDR3 nucleotides: TGTGCCTGGAGTGTATGGGGACAGGGATCACCCCTCCACTTT. This sequence encodes CAWSVWGQGSPLHF.

The chain recombines TRBV6-5 with TRBJ1-2, with 7 positions matching TRBD1. Per the germline V gene, CDR1 is MNHEY and CDR2 is SVGAGI. The trim removed 7 bases at V and 4 bases at J, leaving 6 bases unmatched. The CDR3 sequence is 13 residues long. The CDR3 coding sequence is TGTGCCAGCACCCAACAGGGGACCTATGGCTACACCTTC. Protein sequence: CASTQQGTYGYTF.

In its sample, this clone was seen once. V and J are TRBV9 and TRBJ2-3; D is uncertain. The germline V gene has CDR1 SGDLS and CDR2 YYNGEE. The CDR3 loop spans 15 amino acids. Trimming shortened V by 4 bases and J by 4 bases, and 16 bases separated the two germline ends. The CDR3 bases are TGTGCCAGCAGCCCCCTCGGCCGACGGGCAGATACGCAGTATTTT. Translation gives CASSPLGRRADTQYF.

The J gene is TRBJ1-1, the V gene TRBV27, with 7 bases matching TRBD1. Trimming took 4 bases from V and 3 from J; bases not matched to a gene: 2. The germline V gene encodes CDR1 MNHEY and CDR2 SMNVEV (reference sequence). This CDR3 has 13 amino acids. Here the CDR3 DNA reads TGTGCCAGCAGTTCCAGGGGGTACACTGAAGCTTTCTTT. This gives the protein CASSSRGYTEAFF.

This clone was observed a handful of times. This chain connects TRBV6-1 to TRBJ2-7; 8 nucleotides agree with TRBD2. The junction had 8 bases not matched to a gene; V was cut back by 3 bases and J by 1 base. The CDR3 is 16 residues long. Germline CDR1 is MNHNS and CDR2 is SASEGT. The CDR3 nucleotides are TGTGCCAGCAGTGACCCCCGGGGGGGGGCTTCCTACGAGCAGTACGTC. Its protein product is CASSDPRGGASYEQYV.